This is a list of T cell receptor beta chains from one sample in a study of blood T cell repertoires in COVID-19. Clones were read by immunoSEQ multiplex PCR, and TCRdb kept only the in-frame ones, dropping some. The table has 270,000 or so clones, approximately 89% seen once; the top ten hold about 8.7%. The material sequenced was peripheral blood. The receptors stem from a man aged 35-49 years with active or convalescent COVID-19. Both conserved end residues are part of each CDR3. D genes are given only for firm matches. Rows give clone size only sometimes, using once, few, many, or a class for an expanded clone.

size: .; J: TRBJ2-4; V: TRBV24-1; D: .; DNA: TGTGCCACCAGTGATCAGTTGAACATTCAGTACTTC; CDR3: CATSDQLNIQYF
size: .; J: TRBJ2-7; V: TRBV6-2/TRBV6-3; D: .; DNA: TGTGCCAGCACCCCCCAGATGGGGCAAAGCTCCTACGAGCAGTACTTC; CDR3: CASTPQMGQSSYEQYF
size: .; J: TRBJ2-1; V: TRBV3-1/TRBV3-2; D: TRBD1; DNA: TGTGCCAGCAGCCAAGGGTCCAGGGGGCGATTGGATGAGCAGTTCTTC; CDR3: CASSQGSRGRLDEQFF
size: .; J: TRBJ1-5; V: TRBV6-6; D: TRBD1; DNA: TGTGCCAGCAGTCAGGGGGCAGGGGCTCAGCCCCAGCATTTT; CDR3: CASSQGAGAQPQHF
size: .; J: TRBJ2-1; V: TRBV19; D: .; DNA: TGTGCCAGTAGCCCCCTAGCGTTTAGCGATGAGCAGTTCTTC; CDR3: CASSPLAFSDEQFF
size: .; J: TRBJ1-1; V: TRBV27; D: .; DNA: TGTGCCAGCAGTTTATCGATGGAGACAGAGGACAACACTGAAGCTTTCTTT; CDR3: CASSLSMETEDNTEAFF
size: .; J: TRBJ1-5; V: TRBV7-6; D: .; DNA: TGTGCCAGCAGCTTAGACGGGACAAACTATCAGCCCCAGCATTTT; CDR3: CASSLDGTNYQPQHF
size: few; J: TRBJ2-1; V: TRBV29-1; D: TRBD2; DNA: TGCAGCGTCGAAGGGACTAGCGGGAGTTCTGAGCAGTTCTTC; CDR3: CSVEGTSGSSEQFF
size: .; J: TRBJ1-1; V: TRBV5-1; D: TRBD1; DNA: TGCGCCAGCAGCTCTGGGCAGGGACAGCTTGAAGCTTTCTTT; CDR3: CASSSGQGQLEAFF
size: once; J: TRBJ1-6; V: TRBV7-3; D: .; DNA: TGTGCCAGCAGCCCAGGGGTTAATTCACCCCTCCACTTT; CDR3: CASSPGVNSPLHF
size: few; J: TRBJ2-7; V: TRBV10-3; D: .; DNA: TGTGCCATCAGTGAAGGGGTGGGTAGAACCTACGAGCAGTACTTC; CDR3: CAISEGVGRTYEQYF
size: .; J: TRBJ2-2; V: TRBV20-1; D: .; DNA: TGCAGTGCTAGTCTCGGGAACACCGGGGAGCTGTTTTTT; CDR3: CSASLGNTGELFF
size: .; J: TRBJ1-4; V: TRBV6-6; D: TRBD1; DNA: TGTGCCAGCAGCATGGGACAGGGGGTATCTCGGCTGTTTTTT; CDR3: CASSMGQGVSRLFF
size: .; J: TRBJ1-6; V: TRBV20-1; D: .; DNA: TGCAGTGCTAGTCGACAGCAGAATTCACCCCTCCACTTT; CDR3: CSASRQQNSPLHF
size: few; J: TRBJ1-4; V: TRBV3-1/TRBV3-2; D: .; DNA: TGTGCCAGCAGCCGTCGCGGCGGGGCGGAAGTTAATGAAAAACTGTTTTTT; CDR3: CASSRRGGAEVNEKLFF
size: once; J: TRBJ1-1; V: TRBV5-4; D: .; DNA: TGTGCCAGCAGCTTCTTCAGGCACCACACTGAAGCTTTCTTT; CDR3: CASSFFRHHTEAFF
size: .; J: TRBJ2-1; V: TRBV11-2; D: .; DNA: TGTGCCAGCAGCACCACAGGTTACAATGAGCAGTTCTTC; CDR3: CASSTTGYNEQFF
size: .; J: TRBJ1-1; V: TRBV5-1; D: TRBD1; DNA: TGCGCCAGCAGCTGGGGACAGTCCATGAACACTGAAGCTTTCTTT; CDR3: CASSWGQSMNTEAFF
size: .; J: TRBJ2-7; V: TRBV5-5; D: .; DNA: TGTGCCAGCAGCTTGGCCGTTTCTGCGGGGTTCCCCTTCTACGAGCAGTACTTC; CDR3: CASSLAVSAGFPFYEQYF
size: .; J: TRBJ1-6; V: TRBV7-9; D: TRBD1; DNA: TGTGCCAGCAGCTTACTTCGAACGAAGACAGGGTCCGTTTGGTCACCCCTCCACTTT; CDR3: CASSLLRTKTGSVWSPLHF
size: once; J: TRBJ1-5; V: TRBV12-3/TRBV12-4; D: .; DNA: TGTGCCAGCAGTTTAATGGCTCAGCCCCAGCATTTT; CDR3: CASSLMAQPQHF
size: .; J: TRBJ1-1; V: TRBV10-3; D: .; DNA: TGTGCCACCCAAACACAGGGCGACACTGAAGCTTTCTTT; CDR3: CATQTQGDTEAFF
size: .; J: TRBJ2-5; V: TRBV9; D: .; DNA: TGTGCCAGCAGCTCACGACCAGGGGAGACCCAGTACTTC; CDR3: CASSSRPGETQYF
size: .; J: TRBJ2-1; V: TRBV12-3/TRBV12-4; D: TRBD2; DNA: TGTGCCAGCAGTCCCCGGACTAGCGGGAGGGTCTTC; CDR3: CASSPRTSGRVF
size: many; J: TRBJ2-1; V: TRBV2; D: .; DNA: TGTGCCAGCAGTGAAGCTTGGACTGGGTCTGGCAATGAGCAGTTCTTC; CDR3: CASSEAWTGSGNEQFF
size: .; J: TRBJ1-2; V: TRBV30; D: .; DNA: TGTGCCTGGAGTCGGGGAGGGGCCAACTATGGCTACACCTTC; CDR3: CAWSRGGANYGYTF
size: .; J: TRBJ1-5; V: TRBV28; D: .; DNA: TGTGCCAGCAGATCCCCAAATCAGCCCCAGCATTTT; CDR3: CASRSPNQPQHF
size: once; J: TRBJ1-5; V: TRBV6-1; D: .; DNA: TGTGCCAGCAGTGAACGTCGCAATCAGCCCCAGCATTTT; CDR3: CASSERRNQPQHF
size: once; J: TRBJ2-3; V: TRBV27; D: TRBD2; DNA: TGTGCCAGCAGTCCGGGACTAGCGGGGTGGGATACGCAGTATTTT; CDR3: CASSPGLAGWDTQYF
size: .; J: TRBJ1-1; V: TRBV6-5; D: .; DNA: TGTGCCAGCAGTTATCGGGGTTACACTGAAGCTTTCTTT; CDR3: CASSYRGYTEAFF
size: .; J: TRBJ1-3; V: TRBV11-2; D: .; DNA: TGTGCCAGCAGCTTAAGTTTTCCCACACACGGGGAGGCTGGAAACACCATATATTTT; CDR3: CASSLSFPTHGEAGNTIYF
size: .; J: TRBJ2-3; V: TRBV12-5; D: TRBD2; DNA: TGTGCTAGTGGTTTGGTACGGGGGGTGTCGCATACGCAGTATTTT; CDR3: CASGLVRGVSHTQYF
size: once; J: TRBJ2-5; V: TRBV18; D: .; DNA: TGTGCCAGCTCCTCCCTGCATCGAGATCACTTC; CDR3: CASSSLHRDHF
size: .; J: TRBJ2-7; V: TRBV13; D: TRBD1; DNA: TGTGCCAGCAGCTTCTCACCGACAGGGGTAAACGAGCAGTACTTC; CDR3: CASSFSPTGVNEQYF
size: .; J: TRBJ1-5; V: TRBV28; D: TRBD1; DNA: TGTGCCAGCAGGCCCCGATGGGACAGTTATCAGCCCCAGCATTTT; CDR3: CASRPRWDSYQPQHF
size: .; J: TRBJ2-5; V: TRBV24-1; D: .; DNA: TGTGCCACCAGTGGTTTGGAGGGTCCGGAGACCCAGTACTTC; CDR3: CATSGLEGPETQYF
size: .; J: TRBJ2-2; V: TRBV7-2; D: TRBD1; DNA: TGTGCCAGCAGCTTATGGGACAGAGCCACCGGGGAGCTGTTTTTT; CDR3: CASSLWDRATGELFF
size: .; J: TRBJ1-3; V: TRBV28; D: .; DNA: TGTGCCAGCAGAGGGACACTCAACACCATATATTTT; CDR3: CASRGTLNTIYF
size: .; J: TRBJ2-7; V: TRBV7-3; D: TRBD1; DNA: TGTGCCAGCAGCCCCCAGGGACAGGGTTCCTACGAGCAGTACTTC; CDR3: CASSPQGQGSYEQYF
size: .; J: TRBJ2-6; V: TRBV20-1; D: TRBD1; DNA: TGCAGTGCTAGTGGGGGACAGGGGGCGTATGGGGCCAACGTCCTGACTTTC; CDR3: CSASGGQGAYGANVLTF
size: .; J: TRBJ2-2; V: TRBV28; D: TRBD1; DNA: TGTGCCAGCAGCTCCGCCGGGACAGGGAAGAACGGGGAGCTGTTTTTT; CDR3: CASSSAGTGKNGELFF